Presented here are 4 T cell receptor beta chains from one specimen sequenced in a study of control samples from healthy donors and cancer patients. Repertoires were generated with immunoSEQ multiplex PCR, while TCRdb's copy carries only in-frame clones and drops some. The sample lists about 180,000 clones; 90% were seen once. Source material: blood. The source is a woman in her fifties or sixties in good health.

This chain connects TRBV5-1 to TRBJ2-1; 11 positions match TRBD1. CDR3 length: 15 amino acids. Trimming removed 4 bases from V and 6 bases from J; junction bases left unmatched: 6. CDR1 SGHRS and CDR2 YFSETQ come from the germline V gene. This CDR3 is CASSPQGTGGNEQFF. CDR3 in DNA: TGCGCCAGCAGCCCCCAGGGGACAGGGGGCAATGAGCAGTTCTTC.

The chain has TRBV6-5 and TRBJ2-3, with 9 bases aligning to TRBD1. The CDR3 consists of 14 residues. CDR1 is MNHEY, CDR2 SVGAGI, per germline. J was trimmed by 5 bases and V by 6 bases; bases with no gene match: 6. The CDR3 loop is CASRKDRGGDTQYF. CDR3 coding DNA: TGTGCCAGCAGGAAAGACAGGGGGGGAGATACGCAGTATTTT.

The gene calls are TRBV3-1 (or the pseudogene TRBV3-2) and TRBJ2-7; D uncertain. Trimming cost V 1 base and J 0 bases, with 10 bases left between them. Germline V lookup: CDR1 LGHDT, CDR2 YNNKEL (reference sequence). CDR3 length equals 15 residues. DNA for the CDR3: TGTGCCAGCAGCCAAGGCCGCGCTCTCTCCTACGAGCAGTACTTC. It specifies CASSQGRALSYEQYF.

This chain links TRBV5-5 with TRBJ2-7, with TRBD1 matching 8 bases. CDR1 and CDR2 from the germline V gene are SGHKS and YYEKEE (reference sequence). CDR3 length: 15 amino acids. Losses at the gene ends were 2 bases for V and 5 bases for J; bases not matched to a gene: 9. This CDR3 reads CASSFRAGGIHEQYF. As DNA, the CDR3 is TGTGCCAGCAGCTTTCGGGCAGGGGGCATCCACGAGCAGTACTTC. The whole variable domain, filled in from reference TRBV5-5 and TRBJ2-7, reads DAGVTQSPTHLIKTRGQQVTLRCSPISGHKSVSWYQQVLGQGPQFIFQYYEKEERGRGNFPDRFSARQFPNYSSELNVNALLLGDSALYLCASSFRAGGIHEQYFGPGTRLTVT.